A selection of T cell receptor beta chains follows, all from one sample in a study of PD-1 blockade in classical Hodgkin lymphoma. The data were produced by immunoSEQ multiplex PCR, yet TCRdb's version contains in-frame clones alone and is incomplete. In the table there are fewer than 30,000 clones, roughly 88% of which are singletons. Sequenced material: CD8+ T cells from blood, taken at baseline. These receptors came from a human donor with classical Hodgkin lymphoma. Each CDR3 is given with its conserved first and last residue. D genes are given only for firm matches. A row's size may be missing; if present it is once, few, many or a size class.

clone_size	d_call	v_call	j_call	cdr3_nt	cdr3_aa
NA	NA	TRBV15	TRBJ1-3	TGTGCCACCAGCAGAGAGCGGGTGGGTAGAAACACCATATATTTT	CATSRERVGRNTIYF
NA	NA	TRBV6-1	TRBJ2-7	TGTGCCAGCAGTGACGGGCCTCTCCCGGGGGAGCAGTACTTC	CASSDGPLPGEQYF
once	NA	TRBV5-6	TRBJ2-5	TGTGCCAGCAGCTTGGCTTCCAGCTTACAAGAGACCCAGTACTTC	CASSLASSLQETQYF
once	TRBD1	TRBV28	TRBJ2-7	TGTGCCAGCAGCCCTCGACAGGGGTACGAGCAGTACTTC	CASSPRQGYEQYF
few	NA	TRBV6-6	TRBJ1-1	TGTGCCAGCACGTACCGAACAGGGCTCGGCACTGAAGCTTTCTTT	CASTYRTGLGTEAFF
NA	NA	TRBV5-4	TRBJ1-2	TGTGCCAGCAGCTTGGGGTATGATATCACTGGGGGCTACACCTTC	CASSLGYDITGGYTF
NA	TRBD1	TRBV18	TRBJ1-1	TGTGCCAGCTCACCACCGGGTCGGGACAGGTCGAACACTGAAGCTTTCTTT	CASSPPGRDRSNTEAFF
NA	NA	TRBV6-4	TRBJ2-6	TGTGCCAGCAGTGAAAAGCCTGGGGCCAACGTCCTGACTTTC	CASSEKPGANVLTF
once	TRBD1	TRBV9	TRBJ2-3	TGTGCCAGCAGCGCCCCGGGACAGGGGGGCCTTAGCACAGATACGCAGTATTTT	CASSAPGQGGLSTDTQYF
NA	NA	TRBV28	TRBJ2-7	TGTGCCAGCGGGGATGGCCGCTCCTACGAGCAGTACTTC	CASGDGRSYEQYF
NA	NA	TRBV28	TRBJ2-1	TGTGCCAGCCGAAACTTACTCCGCTCCTACAATGAGCAGTTCTTC	CASRNLLRSYNEQFF
NA	TRBD2	TRBV6-1	TRBJ2-7	TGTGCCAGCAGTGAGTGGACTAGCGGGGCCTACGAGCAGTACTTC	CASSEWTSGAYEQYF
NA	NA	TRBV28	TRBJ1-1	TGTGCCAGCAGTTTACCTCCTGAAGCTTTCTTT	CASSLPPEAFF
NA	NA	TRBV21-1	TRBJ2-7	TGTGCCAGCAGCCGACAATCCGACGAGCAGTACTTC	CASSRQSDEQYF
NA	TRBD1	TRBV2	TRBJ1-2	TGTGCCAGCAGTGAAGACAGGGGAAAGGCGTATGGCTACACCTTC	CASSEDRGKAYGYTF
NA	NA	TRBV9	TRBJ2-3	TGTGCCAGCAGCGTAGCTACGACAGACACAGATACGCAGTATTTT	CASSVATTDTDTQYF
NA	NA	TRBV10-3	TRBJ1-1	TGTGCCATCAGTGAGTTCTCCGATGGTCTCCTCAGGGCTGAAGCTTTCTTT	CAISEFSDGLLRAEAFF
NA	NA	TRBV29-1	TRBJ1-2	TGCAGCGCAATAAATTACGGGGGGAACTATGGCTACACCTTC	CSAINYGGNYGYTF
NA	NA	TRBV5-1	TRBJ1-3	TGCGCCAGCAGCTTGGTGACCGGGATGACGAACACCATATATTTT	CASSLVTGMTNTIYF
NA	TRBD1	TRBV5-4	TRBJ1-3	TGTGCCAGCAGCTCCCCGGGGACAGGGGCCTCTGGAAACACCATATATTTT	CASSSPGTGASGNTIYF
NA	TRBD1	TRBV25-1	TRBJ1-5	TGTGCCAGCAGTGAAGGGAAGACAGGGGGGAATCAGCCCCAGCATTTT	CASSEGKTGGNQPQHF
NA	NA	TRBV6-6	TRBJ2-4	TGTGCCAGCAGCAAACTCGGAGGGGGCTTGGACATTCAGTACTTC	CASSKLGGGLDIQYF
once	NA	TRBV28	TRBJ2-6	TGTGCCAGCAGCCCCGTCGATTACAGGCGCGTGGGGGCCAACGTCCTGACTTTC	CASSPVDYRRVGANVLTF
once	NA	TRBV4-1	TRBJ2-5	TGCGCCAGCAGCCTTCGGTCCCAAGAGACCCAGTACTTC	CASSLRSQETQYF
NA	TRBD1	TRBV27	TRBJ1-1	TGTGCCAGCAGTGACAGGGACAGGGCCAGCACTGAAGCTTTCTTT	CASSDRDRASTEAFF
NA	NA	TRBV6-1	TRBJ2-1	TGTGCCAGCAGTGAAGACAGGGAGCAGTTCTTC	CASSEDREQFF
NA	TRBD2	TRBV28	TRBJ2-7	TGTGCCAGCAGTTCCACAAGCGGGGCAAGCTCCTACGAGCAGTACTTC	CASSSTSGASSYEQYF
NA	NA	TRBV5-1	TRBJ2-4	TGCGCCAGCAGCTTGGAGTCGGGTCTCGGCAAAAACATTCAGTACTTC	CASSLESGLGKNIQYF
NA	TRBD2	TRBV27	TRBJ2-1	TGTGCCAGCAGTTTACGGCTAGCGGAGAGCTCCTACAATGAGCAGTTCTTC	CASSLRLAESSYNEQFF
NA	NA	TRBV29-1	TRBJ1-2	TGCAGCGTTGGGTCAGGGGATATTGCTAACGGCTACACCTTC	CSVGSGDIANGYTF
NA	TRBD2	TRBV28	TRBJ2-7	TGTGCCAGCAGAGCCACCTCAGGACTAGCGGGAGCGTACGAGCAGTACTTC	CASRATSGLAGAYEQYF
NA	TRBD1	TRBV2	TRBJ2-7	TGTGCCAGCAGTGATCAGGGACAGACCTACGAGCAGTACTTC	CASSDQGQTYEQYF
once	NA	TRBV4-1	TRBJ1-6	TGCGCCAGCAGGTCCGGGGGTCGGACACCCCTCCACTTT	CASRSGGRTPLHF
NA	NA	TRBV6-5	TRBJ2-1	TGTGCCAGCAGTTACGGGACAGAGCAGTTCTTC	CASSYGTEQFF
NA	NA	TRBV7-9	TRBJ1-5	TGTGCCAGCAGCTTAGAGGGTAGCAATCAGCCCCAGCATTTT	CASSLEGSNQPQHF
few	TRBD1	TRBV6-5	TRBJ2-2	TGTGCCAGCAGTTACTCTACAGGGGGCACCGGGGAGCTGTTTTTT	CASSYSTGGTGELFF
NA	TRBD2	TRBV9	TRBJ2-3	TGTGCCAGCAGCGTAGGGGGGAGACTAGCGGGAGATACGCAGTATTTT	CASSVGGRLAGDTQYF
NA	NA	TRBV27	TRBJ2-5	TGTGCCAGCAGGGGGGGTTACCAAGAGACCCAGTACTTC	CASRGGYQETQYF
few	NA	TRBV10-2	TRBJ1-2	TGCGCCAGCAGTGCGCCCGAAGGGGGTGCCTATGGCTACACCTTC	CASSAPEGGAYGYTF